The 6 T cell receptor beta chains reported below all come from one sample, sequenced in a study of blood T cell repertoires in COVID-19. The table came from immunoSEQ multiplex PCR; TCRdb's copy has only in-frame clones and leaves some out. Among roughly 97,000 clones, over 75% were seen once, and the ten largest hold about 20%. The specimen sequenced was peripheral blood. The receptor set was obtained from a human donor in a cohort sampled during active COVID-19.

The chain couples TRBV9 to TRBJ2-2; D is uncertain. The germline V gene encodes CDR1 SGDLS and CDR2 YYNGEE. This CDR3 is built from 16 residues. V was clipped by 0 bases and J by 0 bases, with 9 bases between them. This chain's CDR3 is CASSVGGRPNTGELFF. In DNA form, the CDR3 reads TGTGCCAGCAGCGTAGGAGGCAGACCGAACACCGGGGAGCTGTTTTTT. The full variable domain, in which reference TRBV9 and TRBJ2-2 provide the parts outside the CDR3, is DSGVTQTPKHLITATGQRVTLRCSPRSGDLSVYWYQQSLDQGLQFLIQYYNGEERAKGNILERFSAQQFPDLHSELNLSSLELGDSALYFCASSVGGRPNTGELFFGEGSRLTVL.

The CDR3 DNA reads as TGTGCCAGTACGGGAATTGCGGACAGGGGTAGTGGCAATCAGCCCCAGCATTTT. Translation gives CASTGIADRGSGNQPQHF. This chain uses TRBV19 with TRBJ1-5, with 9 bases aligning to TRBD1. CDR3 length: 18 residues. V gave up 7 bases and J gave up 2 bases; unmatched junction bases: 15. Germline lookup yields CDR1 LNHDA and CDR2 SQIVND (reference sequence).

This chain links TRBV3-1 (or the pseudogene TRBV3-2) with TRBJ2-1; D is perhaps TRBD1 (6 bases). This CDR3 region has 16 residues. CDR1 is LGHDT, CDR2 YNNKEL, per germline (reference sequence). Trimming took 0 bases from V and 10 from J, leaving 19 bases between them. The CDR3: CASSQDPQGPPVEQFF. DNA of the CDR3: TGTGCCAGCAGCCAAGACCCACAGGGCCCCCCGGTCGAGCAGTTCTTC.

This clone was seen only once. The chain joins TRBV5-8 to TRBJ2-5; D is uncertain. Trimming took off 1 base at V and 5 bases at J, with 12 bases between the two ends. Germline V CDR1 and CDR2: SGHTS, YDEGEE. The CDR3 is 14 residues long. The DNA for the CDR3 is TGTGCCAGCAGCTTGTCGGGTGGTTCGGAGACCCAGTACTTC. Amino acids: CASSLSGGSETQYF.

The chain is built from TRBV6-5 and TRBJ1-3, with 7 bases lining up with TRBD1. The V gene end was trimmed by 7 bases and the J gene end by 0 bases; junction bases not matched to a gene: 3. This CDR3 has 14 residues. Germline CDR1 MNHEY, CDR2 SVGAGI. CDR3 sequence: CASNAGGSGNTIYF. The DNA of the CDR3 is TGTGCCAGCAACGCAGGGGGCTCTGGAAACACCATATATTTT.

The rearrangement joins TRBV15 to TRBJ1-6; D is perhaps TRBD1 (6 bases). This CDR3 has 15 residues. Trimming removed 1 base from V and 9 bases from J, with 13 bases in between. Looked up from germline, CDR1 is LNHNV and CDR2 is YYDKDF (reference sequence). CDR3 protein: CATSRVLGARSPLHF. CDR3 nucleotides: TGTGCCACCAGCAGAGTGTTGGGGGCGCGTTCACCCCTCCACTTT. Variable domain in full (rest from reference TRBV15 and TRBJ1-6): DAMVIQNPRYQVTQFGKPVTLSCSQTLNHNVMYWYQQKSSQAPKLLFHYYDKDFNNEADTPDNFQSRRPNTSFCFLDIRSPGLGDTAMYLCATSRVLGARSPLHFGNGTRLTVT.